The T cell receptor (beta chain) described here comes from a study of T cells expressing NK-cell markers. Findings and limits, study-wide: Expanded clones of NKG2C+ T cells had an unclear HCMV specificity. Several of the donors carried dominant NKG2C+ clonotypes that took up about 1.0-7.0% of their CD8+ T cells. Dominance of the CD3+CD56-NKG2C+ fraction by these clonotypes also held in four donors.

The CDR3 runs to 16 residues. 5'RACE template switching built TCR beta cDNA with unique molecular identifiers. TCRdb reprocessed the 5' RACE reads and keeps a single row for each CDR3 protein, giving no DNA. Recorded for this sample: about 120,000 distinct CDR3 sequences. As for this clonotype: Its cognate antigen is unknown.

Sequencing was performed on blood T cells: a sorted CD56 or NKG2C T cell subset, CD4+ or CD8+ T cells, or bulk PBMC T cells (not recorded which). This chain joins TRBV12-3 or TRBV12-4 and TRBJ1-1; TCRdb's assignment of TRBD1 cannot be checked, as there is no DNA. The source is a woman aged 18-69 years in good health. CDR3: CASSPGVGGVKSEAFF.